This is a list of T cell receptor beta chains from one sample in a study of cytomegalovirus exposure and HLA in healthy donors. Sequencing was performed with immunoSEQ multiplex PCR; in TCRdb, only in-frame clones are kept and a portion is missing. Here the sample spans about 160,000 clones, about 65% being singletons. The material sequenced was PBMCs. The receptor source for this set is a woman aged 18-30 years in good health and CMV-seropositive. CDR3s include the opening cysteine and the closing phenylalanine or tryptophan. D genes are given only for firm matches. A row's size may be missing; if present it is once, few, many or a size class.

j_call clone_size d_call v_call cdr3_nt cdr3_aa
TRBJ2-7 NA NA TRBV6-1 TGTGCCAGCAGTGACTTCCCCCACAGGGATGCCTACGAGCAGTACTTC CASSDFPHRDAYEQYF
TRBJ2-7 NA TRBD1 TRBV2 TGTGCCAGCATCCCTAGGGGGACAGCTGCCTACGAGCAGTACTTC CASIPRGTAAYEQYF
TRBJ1-2 NA NA TRBV6-4 TGTGCCAGCAGTAAAGGGGTTTTCGGCTATGGCTACACCTTC CASSKGVFGYGYTF
TRBJ2-5 NA NA TRBV19 TGTGCCAGTAGTAGGGTCTCCAATGGCGGAGAGACCCAGTACTTC CASSRVSNGGETQYF
TRBJ2-7 once TRBD2 TRBV28 TGTGCCAGCAGTTTATCTGCGGGAGTCTACGAGCAGTACTTC CASSLSAGVYEQYF
TRBJ1-1 NA NA TRBV5-1 TGCGCCAGCTGGGGGGGTACAGGGCTCACTGAAGCTTTCTTT CASWGGTGLTEAFF
TRBJ2-1 once NA TRBV7-3 TGTGCCAGCAGCCACTTTTGGAGCCACCCCAATGAGCAGTTCTTC CASSHFWSHPNEQFF
TRBJ2-7 once TRBD2 TRBV4-1 TGCGCCAGCAGCCAGGCGGGACTAGCGGGAGGTGGGCCCTACGAGCAGTACTTC CASSQAGLAGGGPYEQYF
TRBJ1-1 once NA TRBV7-9 TGTGCCAGCAGCTTAGAGGTCCAGGGTAACGAAGCTTTCTTT CASSLEVQGNEAFF
TRBJ2-7 few NA TRBV28 TGTGCCAGCAGTTCCCGCTCTCTAACCTACGAGCAGTACTTC CASSSRSLTYEQYF
TRBJ1-5 once NA TRBV6-1 TGTGCCAGCAGTGAACTCGCTGCCGCGGTCAGCAATCAGCCCCAGCATTTT CASSELAAAVSNQPQHF
TRBJ2-3 NA TRBD2 TRBV6-1 TGTGCCAGCAGTGAATACGGGACTAGCTCTGCAGATACGCAGTATTTT CASSEYGTSSADTQYF
TRBJ2-7 NA TRBD1 TRBV5-8 TGTGCCAGCAGCTTTCCGGGACAGGGGGAGCAGTACTTC CASSFPGQGEQYF
TRBJ1-4 NA NA TRBV25-1 TGTGCCAGCAGTGACCCCAGGGGCGCCTTCCCTAATGAAAAACTGTTTTTT CASSDPRGAFPNEKLFF
TRBJ2-1 NA TRBD2 TRBV6-6 TGTGCCAGCAGTAATCCAAGCGGGGGTTCCTACAATGAGCAGTTCTTC CASSNPSGGSYNEQFF
TRBJ2-7 NA TRBD2 TRBV5-1 TGCGCCAGCAGTGGTAGCGGGGCGCAGAGCTCCTACGAGCAGTACTTC CASSGSGAQSSYEQYF
TRBJ2-5 few NA TRBV6-5 TGTGCCAGCAGTTACAAGGGGAAAGAGACCCAGTACTTC CASSYKGKETQYF
TRBJ2-7 NA NA TRBV6-1 TGTGCCAGCAATAGGGGGAGTTCGGCCGAGCAGTACTTC CASNRGSSAEQYF
TRBJ2-3 NA TRBD2 TRBV7-2 TGTGCCAGCAGCCGATGGGGACTAAGCACAGATACGCAGTATTTT CASSRWGLSTDTQYF
TRBJ2-1 NA TRBD1 TRBV10-2 TGCGCCAGCGTCAGGGGGCGGGATGAGCAGTTCTTC CASVRGRDEQFF
TRBJ1-3 NA TRBD1 TRBV7-9 TGTGCCAGCAGCATAAACAGGGGCGGAAACACCATATATTTT CASSINRGGNTIYF
TRBJ1-1 NA NA TRBV6-4 TGTGCCAGCAAGAAGGAAGGGGACTTGAACACTGAAGCTTTCTTT CASKKEGDLNTEAFF
TRBJ2-5 NA NA TRBV27 TGTGCCAGCAGTGGGGACTTGGTAGGGACCCAGTACTTC CASSGDLVGTQYF
TRBJ1-2 once NA TRBV4-2 TGTGCCAGCAGCCAGGCGGGCGGAGAGTATGGCTACACCTTC CASSQAGGEYGYTF
TRBJ1-3 NA TRBD1 TRBV5-1 TGCGCCAGCAGCTTGGCCAGGGGGAACTCTGGAAACACCATATATTTT CASSLARGNSGNTIYF
TRBJ1-2 NA NA TRBV5-4 TGTGCCAGCAGCTTCGGGGGGACGGAAACTAACTATGGCTACACCTTC CASSFGGTETNYGYTF
TRBJ2-3 NA TRBD2 TRBV30 TGTGCCTGGAGCCTGACGGGGGGGGCAGATACGCAGTATTTT CAWSLTGGADTQYF
TRBJ2-7 NA TRBD1 TRBV2 TGTGCCACCAAGGACAGGGGGCTCTTCATAGAGCCCTACGAGCAGTACTTC CATKDRGLFIEPYEQYF
TRBJ1-1 NA NA TRBV30 TGTGCCTGGAAACAGGGATCTGAAGCTTTCTTT CAWKQGSEAFF
TRBJ2-5 NA TRBD1 TRBV15 TGTGCCACCAGCAGAAACCCCGGGACAGCACAAGAGACCCAGTACTTC CATSRNPGTAQETQYF
TRBJ1-1 NA NA TRBV13 TGTGCCAGCAGCTTACTGAGGATTCGGGGGACTGAAGCTTTCTTT CASSLLRIRGTEAFF
TRBJ2-7 NA TRBD2 TRBV11-2 TGTGCCAGCAGCTTAGGGATAGGATGGACTAGATCGTTATACGAGCAGTACTTC CASSLGIGWTRSLYEQYF
TRBJ2-7 NA TRBD1 TRBV28 TGTGCCAGCAGCTCGGGACAGGGTGGATACGAGCAGTACTTC CASSSGQGGYEQYF
TRBJ1-1 NA TRBD1 TRBV5-1 TGCGCCAGCAGCTGGGGACAGGGGGGGATACGGGACACTGAAGCTTTCTTT CASSWGQGGIRDTEAFF
TRBJ1-1 NA TRBD1 TRBV7-6 TGTGCCAGCAGCTTCGCGGGACAGGGTGGCACTGAAGCTTTCTTT CASSFAGQGGTEAFF
TRBJ2-3 NA NA TRBV14 TGTGCCAGCAGCTTAAACCGGTACAGGGGCACAGATACGCAGTATTTT CASSLNRYRGTDTQYF
TRBJ1-4 NA NA TRBV27 TGTGCCAGCAGTTTATTGGGACAAAGCTATGAAAAACTGTTTTTT CASSLLGQSYEKLFF
TRBJ2-1 NA NA TRBV15 TGTGCCACCAGCAGTCTCAGATACAATGAGCAGTTCTTC CATSSLRYNEQFF
TRBJ1-2 once NA TRBV9 TGTGCCAGCAGCGCCCAGACAGGCTCCTATGGCTACACCTTC CASSAQTGSYGYTF
TRBJ2-7 NA NA TRBV4-3 TGCGCCAGCAGCCAAGAACGCGGAACCTACGAGCAGTACTTC CASSQERGTYEQYF
TRBJ2-2 NA TRBD1 TRBV6-6 TGTGCCAGCAGTTATCCAATAGGGACAGGGACCGGGGAGCTGTTTTTT CASSYPIGTGTGELFF
TRBJ2-7 NA TRBD2 TRBV28 TGTGCCAGCAGTTTATCCCTAGCGGATGAGGCCTACTACGAGCAGTACTTC CASSLSLADEAYYEQYF
TRBJ2-2 once NA TRBV6-5 TGTGCCAGCAGTTACTCTGGGACACTGACCGGGGAGCTGTTTTTT CASSYSGTLTGELFF
TRBJ2-3 NA TRBD2 TRBV27 TGTGCCAGCAGTCCGACTAGCGGGATTAGCACAGATACGCAGTATTTT CASSPTSGISTDTQYF
TRBJ2-1 NA TRBD1 TRBV5-1 TGCGCCAGCAGCTTCACCTTCGGACAGGGTTCCTACAATGAGCAGTTCTTC CASSFTFGQGSYNEQFF
TRBJ1-5 NA NA TRBV7-9 TGTGCCAGCAGCTTAAAGGGGAATCAGCCCCAGCATTTT CASSLKGNQPQHF
TRBJ2-5 NA NA TRBV7-2 TGTGCCAGCAGCTCCCCAGGTGGGACCCAGTACTTC CASSSPGGTQYF
TRBJ2-1 NA NA TRBV28 TGTGCCAGCAGTTGGGCGACAGCTAGCTCCTACAATGAGCAGTTCTTC CASSWATASSYNEQFF
TRBJ2-7 NA TRBD1 TRBV4-1 TGCGCCAGCAGCCAAGAGGCAGGGGGACCCTACGAGCAGTACTTC CASSQEAGGPYEQYF